Listed below are T cell receptor beta chains from one sample, sequenced in a study of shared clonotypes between healthy human individuals. TCRdb's table, derived via immunoSEQ multiplex PCR, lists solely in-frame clones and lacks some. The table shows about 2 million clones, with roughly 95% occurring only once. Specimen: naive CD8+ T cells sorted from blood. The receptors here all came from a man younger than 35 in good health. CDR3s include the opening cysteine and the closing phenylalanine or tryptophan. D genes are given only for firm matches. Some rows mark clone size as missing; the rest say once, few, many or name a class of expanded clone.

j_call d_call clone_size v_call cdr3_nt cdr3_aa
TRBJ2-3 TRBD1 - TRBV7-9 TGTGCCAGCAGCCCGGTTCAGGGGGCGGCAGATACGCAGTATTTT CASSPVQGAADTQYF
TRBJ2-7 - - TRBV4-1 TGCGCCAGCAGCCAAGAGAGTCTAGCGCCTAACTACGAGCAGTACTTC CASSQESLAPNYEQYF
TRBJ1-5 - - TRBV5-1 TGCGCCAGCAGCTTGGGGGGAAGCAATCAGCCCCAGCATTTT CASSLGGSNQPQHF
TRBJ1-2 - - TRBV7-9 TGTGCCAGCAGCTTAGGCAGCCCACCCTACACCTTC CASSLGSPPYTF
TRBJ2-7 TRBD2 - TRBV4-1 TGCGCCAGCAGCCAAGCGTTTGGGACTAGCGGTACCTACGAGCAGTACTTC CASSQAFGTSGTYEQYF
TRBJ2-1 - - TRBV25-1 TGTGCCAGCAGCCAAATCGGACCATACAATGAGCAGTTCTTC CASSQIGPYNEQFF
TRBJ1-4 - - TRBV7-9 TGTGCCAGCAGCTTATTATACGGGGAGGAAAAACTGTTTTTT CASSLLYGEEKLFF
TRBJ1-4 - - TRBV28 TGTGCCAGCAGTCGGTCCGTAGAACTGTTTTTT CASSRSVELFF
TRBJ2-3 - - TRBV5-1 TGCGCCAGCAGCTGGACGTCCGGCTATTATAATACAGATACGCAGTATTTT CASSWTSGYYNTDTQYF
TRBJ2-7 - - TRBV7-6 TGTGCCAGCAGCGGGGACGACTACGAGCAGTACTTC CASSGDDYEQYF
TRBJ2-3 TRBD2 - TRBV4-3 TGCGCCAGCAGCATTTCACTAGCGGGCACAGATACGCAGTATTTT CASSISLAGTDTQYF
TRBJ2-5 - - TRBV13 TGTGCCAGCAGCTCCCAACTAACGTGGGAGACCCAGTACTTC CASSSQLTWETQYF
TRBJ2-1 - - TRBV2 TGTGCCAGCAGCGAGGGTTACAATGAGCAGTTCTTC CASSEGYNEQFF
TRBJ1-6 - - TRBV25-1 TGTGCCAGCAGTCCCCCAGGGGAAAATTCACCCCTCCACTTT CASSPPGENSPLHF
TRBJ2-7 TRBD1 - TRBV4-1 TGCGCCAGCAGCCAAGCGGGACAGGGTTTCTACGAGCAGTACTTC CASSQAGQGFYEQYF
TRBJ2-3 - - TRBV7-7 TGTGCTAGCAGCACCCGAGTCACAGATACGCAGTATTTT CASSTRVTDTQYF
TRBJ2-1 - - TRBV6-4 TGTGCCAGCAGTGAAGGGGGATCCTACAATGAGCAGTTCTTC CASSEGGSYNEQFF
TRBJ2-5 TRBD2 once TRBV5-1 TGCGCCAGCAGCTACCTAGCGGCGACGCAAGAGACCCAGTACTTC CASSYLAATQETQYF
TRBJ2-5 - - TRBV6-6 TGTGCCAGCAGTATGGACAGTACGGGGCGAGAGACCCAGTACTTC CASSMDSTGRETQYF
TRBJ2-5 TRBD2 - TRBV7-2 TGTGCCAGCAGCTTAGTTGTGGGAGGGCTAGCGGAAGAAGAGACCCAGTACTTC CASSLVVGGLAEEETQYF
TRBJ2-7 - once TRBV7-9 TGTGCCAGCAGCTTAGGGACGTCGACTCCTAGCTACGAGCAGTACTTC CASSLGTSTPSYEQYF
TRBJ2-7 - - TRBV18 TGTGCCAGCTCGGAGGGAAGCTCCTACGAGCAGTACTTC CASSEGSSYEQYF
TRBJ2-7 - - TRBV28 TGTGCCAGCGGAAACTACGAGCAGTACTTC CASGNYEQYF
TRBJ2-7 TRBD1 - TRBV13 TGTGCCAGCAGCCTCGACAGGGACTACGAGCAGTACTTC CASSLDRDYEQYF
TRBJ2-3 - - TRBV4-1 TGCGCCAGCAGCCAAGAGCCACGGGCCATAGGAACAGATACGCAGTATTTT CASSQEPRAIGTDTQYF
TRBJ1-1 - - TRBV18 TGTGCCAGCTCACCAAATCCCGAGAACACTGAAGCTTTCTTT CASSPNPENTEAFF
TRBJ2-1 TRBD1 - TRBV5-6 TGTGCCAGCAGCTTGGCGGGACAGGGGTTCTACAATGAGCAGTTCTTC CASSLAGQGFYNEQFF
TRBJ2-7 - - TRBV19 TGTGCCAGTAGTAACAGGGAATCCTACGAGCAGTACTTC CASSNRESYEQYF
TRBJ2-1 - - TRBV25-1 TGTGCCAGCGGCAGGATCCTTGGGTTAGAGCAGTTCTTC CASGRILGLEQFF
TRBJ2-7 TRBD2 - TRBV10-3 TGTGCCATCAGTGAGCCACTAGCGGGAGACTACGAGCAGTACTTC CAISEPLAGDYEQYF
TRBJ2-7 - - TRBV6-1 TGTGCCAGCAGTGCGGGGAACTCCTACGAGCAGTACTTC CASSAGNSYEQYF
TRBJ1-2 - - TRBV6-5 TGTGCCAGCAGTTACTCGGAGGGGGGCTATGGCTACACCTTC CASSYSEGGYGYTF
TRBJ2-7 - - TRBV19 TGTGCCAGTTCTTACAAGAGCTCCTACGAGCAGTACTTC CASSYKSSYEQYF
TRBJ2-7 TRBD2 - TRBV27 TGTGCCAGCAGTCTAGCGGGAGTAAACTACGAGCAGTACTTC CASSLAGVNYEQYF
TRBJ1-5 - - TRBV9 TGTGCCAGCAGCGTTAATCAGCCCCAGCATTTT CASSVNQPQHF
TRBJ1-2 - - TRBV7-9 TGTGCCAGCAGCCCTTCCGCGGTGCCGGGGGATGGCTACACCTTC CASSPSAVPGDGYTF
TRBJ2-3 TRBD2 once TRBV7-8 TGTGCCAGCAGCTTAGAGTTAGCGGGAGCCGTGGATACGCAGTATTTT CASSLELAGAVDTQYF
TRBJ2-5 - once TRBV9 TGTGCCAGCAGCGTAGAGGTGGAAGAGACCCAGTACTTC CASSVEVEETQYF
TRBJ1-4 - - TRBV6-5 TGTGCCAGCAGTCCTGACGGAGCAACTAATGAAAAACTGTTTTTT CASSPDGATNEKLFF
TRBJ2-3 TRBD2 - TRBV5-6 TGTGCCAGCAGCTTGGCCTGGGCTAGCGGGGGGGGCACAGATACGCAGTATTTT CASSLAWASGGGTDTQYF
TRBJ2-7 TRBD1 - TRBV27 TGTGCCAGCAGTTTAGTGGCAGGGGGCTACGAGCAGTACTTC CASSLVAGGYEQYF
TRBJ1-1 TRBD1 - TRBV5-6 TGTGCCAGCAGCTTAGGGACAGGGCCTGAAGCTTTCTTT CASSLGTGPEAFF
TRBJ2-3 TRBD2 - TRBV9 TGTGCCAGCAGCGATGCGACTAGCCCAGATACGCAGTATTTT CASSDATSPDTQYF
TRBJ2-1 - - TRBV19 TGTGCCAGTAGTATAAAGTTTGGGGGTGAGCAGTTCTTC CASSIKFGGEQFF
TRBJ2-5 - - TRBV30 TGTGCCTGGAGTGTTGCTAGCTCACCATGGGAGACCCAGTACTTC CAWSVASSPWETQYF
TRBJ1-4 - - TRBV2 TGTGCCAGCAGTGAAGTAAAATACAGCTCTTCAACTAATGAAAAACTGTTTTTT CASSEVKYSSSTNEKLFF
TRBJ1-4 - - TRBV5-1 TGCGCCAGCAGGGACGGGACGGACTTCGAAAAACTGTTTTTT CASRDGTDFEKLFF
TRBJ2-7 TRBD1 - TRBV7-9 TGTGCCAGCAGCTTCCCCAACGACAGGGGGGTCCACGAGCAGTACTTC CASSFPNDRGVHEQYF
TRBJ2-6 TRBD1 - TRBV7-9 TGTGCCAGCAGCCAACCACAGGGGGCTGGGGCCAACGTCCTGACTTTC CASSQPQGAGANVLTF
TRBJ2-7 TRBD1 - TRBV29-1 TGCAGCGTTGAGGGGACAGGGGGTTCCTACGAGCAGTACTTC CSVEGTGGSYEQYF